This T cell receptor beta chain was sequenced for a study of post-analysis software for immune sequencing data. Overall study context: Relapsing-remitting, secondary progressive and progressive-relapsing multiple sclerosis were all included among the disease courses. Study results and limitations: Comparison of patients with controls showed roughly five TRBV segments more frequent in patients, TRBV5-6, TRBV5-1 and TRBV20-1 among them. Controls significantly exceeded multiple sclerosis patients in normalized Chao1 diversity. F measure clustering grouped samples strongly by preparation batch.

Unique molecular identifiers tagged the TCR beta cDNA libraries. It was from about 0.94 to 9.7 million T cells that 500,000 or so cDNA molecules came. Each CDR3 protein gets one entry after TCRdb re-called the PCR reads with MiXCR. This table holds 150,000 to 200,000 distinct CDR3 sequences, about 30% found once. This clonotype was found many times. Antigen specificity is unknown. This CDR3 region has 13 residues. Germline trimming cut 0 bases from V and 12 bases from J; bases unmatched to any gene: 2. Germline values: CDR1 SGHAT, CDR2 FQNNGV. The chain employs TRBV11-2 and TRBJ2-1, with 10 bases lining up with TRBD1. The sequencing sample was made of blood. This sequence originates from a girl aged 10-17 years with multiple sclerosis. This CDR3 is CASSLDGDRGQFF. The CDR3 coding sequence is TGTGCCAGCAGCTTAGATGGGGACAGGGGGCAGTTCTTC. The complete variable domain, with remaining parts taken from reference TRBV11-2 and TRBJ2-1, reads EAGVAQSPRYKIIEKRQSVAFWCNPISGHATLYWYQQILGQGPKLLIQFQNNGVVDDSQLPKDRFSAERLKGVDSTLKIQPAKLEDSAVYLCASSLDGDRGQFFGPGTRLTVL.